The T cell receptor (beta chain) described here comes from a study of blood T cell repertoires in COVID-19. Turning to the study itself: From T cells, B-cell-depleted T cells, or PBMCs came the material, which was cDNA or gDNA.

Trimming shortened V by 0 bases and J by 6 bases, and 18 bases separated the two germline ends. Germline CDR1 and CDR2: ENHRY and SYGVKD. CDR3 length equals 16 residues. Assay used: immunoSEQ multiplex PCR; TCRdb lists only in-frame clones, some missing. This table has about 220,000 clones, roughly nine tenths appearing once. The source material was peripheral blood. This sequence joins TRBV10-3 and TRBJ2-7, with a possible D match to TRBD1 (6 bases). This TCR came from a woman aged 45-65 years with COVID-19, enrolled during active disease. For the CDR3, the DNA is TGTGCCATCAGTGAGTCGATCCCAGGGGTTCTGGGCGAGCAGTACTTC. Its protein is CAISESIPGVLGEQYF.